The clone carrying this T cell receptor (beta chain) has a count of ten or more. This CDR3 is 11 amino acids long. Germline values: CDR1 DFQATT, CDR2 SNEGSKA (reference sequence). V lost 3 bases and J 4 bases, leaving 5 bases between the germline ends. RNA transcripts yielded amplified TCR beta CDR3 regions. In the first-round RT-PCR of the TCR CDR3, the HTBI primer set was used. TCRdb passed the multiplex PCR reads through MiXCR, listing each CDR3 protein once. The sample consists of approximately 420,000 distinct CDR3 sequences, roughly 15% of them appearing once. This entry comes from a study of T cells in Graves' hyperthyroidism and ophthalmopathy. The study enrolled patients aged 18 to 65 with newly diagnosed hyperthyroidism of under 2 months' duration.

The clonotype was recovered from a woman aged 18-30 years with Graves' hyperthyroidism. The chain links TRBV20-1 to TRBJ2-3, with D uncertain. Sequencing was carried out using blood. CDR3 in amino acids: CSASLADTQYF. The CDR3 DNA reads as TGCAGTGCTAGTCTTGCAGATACGCAGTATTTT.